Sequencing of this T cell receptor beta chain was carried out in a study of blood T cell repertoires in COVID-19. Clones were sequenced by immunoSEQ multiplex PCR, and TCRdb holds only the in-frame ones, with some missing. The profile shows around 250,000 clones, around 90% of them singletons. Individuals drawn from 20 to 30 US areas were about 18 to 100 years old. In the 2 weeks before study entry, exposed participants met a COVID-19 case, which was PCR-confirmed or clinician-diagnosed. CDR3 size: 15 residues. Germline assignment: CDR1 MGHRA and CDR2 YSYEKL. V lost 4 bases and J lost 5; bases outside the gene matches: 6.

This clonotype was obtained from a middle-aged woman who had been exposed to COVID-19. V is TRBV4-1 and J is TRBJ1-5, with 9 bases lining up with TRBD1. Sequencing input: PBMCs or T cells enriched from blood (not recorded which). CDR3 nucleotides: TGCGCCAGCAGCCCGTTCGGGACAGGGTATCAGCCCCAGCATTTT. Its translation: CASSPFGTGYQPQHF.